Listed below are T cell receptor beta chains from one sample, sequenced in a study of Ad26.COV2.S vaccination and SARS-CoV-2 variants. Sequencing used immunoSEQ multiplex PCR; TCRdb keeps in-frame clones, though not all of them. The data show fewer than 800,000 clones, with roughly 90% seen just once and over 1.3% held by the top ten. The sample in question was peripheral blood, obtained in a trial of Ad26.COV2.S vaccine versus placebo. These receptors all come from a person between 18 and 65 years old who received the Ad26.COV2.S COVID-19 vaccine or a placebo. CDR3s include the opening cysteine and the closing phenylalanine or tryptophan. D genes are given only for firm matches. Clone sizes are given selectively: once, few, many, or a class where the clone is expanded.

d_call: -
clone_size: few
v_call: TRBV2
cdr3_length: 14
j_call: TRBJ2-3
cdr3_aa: CASSYQGDTDTQYF
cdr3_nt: TGTGCCAGCAGTTACCAGGGAGACACAGATACGCAGTATTTT

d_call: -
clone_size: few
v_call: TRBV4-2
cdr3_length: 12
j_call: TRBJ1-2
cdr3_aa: CASTSQNYGYTF
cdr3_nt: TGTGCCAGCACGTCGCAGAACTATGGCTACACCTTC

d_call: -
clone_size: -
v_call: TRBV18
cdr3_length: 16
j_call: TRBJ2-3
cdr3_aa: CASSPPRSFSTDTQYF
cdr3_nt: TGTGCCAGCTCACCACCCCGTTCTTTTAGCACAGATACGCAGTATTTT

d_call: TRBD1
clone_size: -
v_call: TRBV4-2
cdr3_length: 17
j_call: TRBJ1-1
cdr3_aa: CASSPGTGWGRNTEAFF
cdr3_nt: TGTGCCAGCAGCCCAGGGACAGGGTGGGGGAGGAACACTGAAGCTTTCTTT

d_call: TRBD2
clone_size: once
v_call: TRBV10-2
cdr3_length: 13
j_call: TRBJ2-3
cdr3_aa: CASIGGGLDTQYF
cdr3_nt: TGCGCCAGCATCGGGGGGGGACTAGATACGCAGTATTTT

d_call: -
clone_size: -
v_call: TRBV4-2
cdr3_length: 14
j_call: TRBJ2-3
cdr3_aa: CASSRGRITDTQYF
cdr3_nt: TGTGCCAGCAGCCGGGGGCGGATCACAGATACGCAGTATTTT

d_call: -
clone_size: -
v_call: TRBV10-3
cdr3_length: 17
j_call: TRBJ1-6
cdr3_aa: CAISESTGGAINSPLHF
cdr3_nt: TGTGCCATCAGTGAGTCGACTGGGGGGGCCATTAATTCACCCCTCCACTTT

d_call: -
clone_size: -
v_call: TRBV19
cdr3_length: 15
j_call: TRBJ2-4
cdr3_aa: CASSFRGASWDIQYF
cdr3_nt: TGTGCCAGTAGTTTTCGGGGGGCCAGTTGGGACATTCAGTACTTC

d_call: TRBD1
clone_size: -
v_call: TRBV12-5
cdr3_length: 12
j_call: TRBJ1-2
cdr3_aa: CASGLTGDGYTF
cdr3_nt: TGTGCTAGTGGTTTGACAGGGGATGGCTACACCTTC

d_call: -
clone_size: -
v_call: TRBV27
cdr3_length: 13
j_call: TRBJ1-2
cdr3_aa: CASSPRTVDGYTF
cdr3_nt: TGTGCCAGCAGTCCTCGGACAGTCGATGGCTACACCTTC

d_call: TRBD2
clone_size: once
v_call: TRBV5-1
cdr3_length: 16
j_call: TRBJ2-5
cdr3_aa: CASSLVPSGGEETQYF
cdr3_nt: TGCGCCAGCAGCTTGGTACCTAGCGGGGGTGAAGAGACCCAGTACTTC

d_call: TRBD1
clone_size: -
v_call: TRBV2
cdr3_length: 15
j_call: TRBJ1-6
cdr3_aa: CASSDRGLYNSPLHF
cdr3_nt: TGTGCCAGCAGTGACAGGGGGCTTTATAATTCACCCCTCCACTTT

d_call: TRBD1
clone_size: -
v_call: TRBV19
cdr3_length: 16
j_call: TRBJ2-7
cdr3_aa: CASSERQGLLIYEQYF
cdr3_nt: TGTGCCAGTAGTGAACGACAGGGTTTGCTGATCTACGAGCAGTACTTC

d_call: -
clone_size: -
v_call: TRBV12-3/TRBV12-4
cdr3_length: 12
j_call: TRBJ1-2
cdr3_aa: CASSAGNYGYTF
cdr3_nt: TGTGCCAGCAGTGCAGGAAACTATGGCTACACCTTC

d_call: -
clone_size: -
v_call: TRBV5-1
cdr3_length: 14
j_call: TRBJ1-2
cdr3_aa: CASSVDSDRGGYTF
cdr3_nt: TGCGCCAGCAGCGTGGACAGCGACCGGGGGGGCTACACCTTC

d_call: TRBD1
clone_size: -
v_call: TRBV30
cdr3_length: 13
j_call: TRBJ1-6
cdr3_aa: CAWRGQGFSPLHF
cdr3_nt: TGTGCCTGGAGGGGACAGGGTTTTTCACCCCTCCACTTT

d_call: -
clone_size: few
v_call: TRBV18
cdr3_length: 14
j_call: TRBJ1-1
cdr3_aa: CASSPRQMNTEAFF
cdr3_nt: TGTGCCAGCTCACCACGCCAGATGAACACTGAAGCTTTCTTT

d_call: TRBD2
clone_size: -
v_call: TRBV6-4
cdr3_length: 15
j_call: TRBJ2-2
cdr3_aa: CASSDGEGNTGELFF
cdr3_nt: TGTGCCAGCAGTGACGGGGAGGGAAACACCGGGGAGCTGTTTTTT

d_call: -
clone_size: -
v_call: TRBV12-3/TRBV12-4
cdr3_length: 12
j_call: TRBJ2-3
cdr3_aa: CASSSYTDTQYF
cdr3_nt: TGTGCCAGCAGTTCGTACACAGATACGCAGTATTTT

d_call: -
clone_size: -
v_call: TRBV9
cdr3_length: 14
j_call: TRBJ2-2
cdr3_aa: CASSSGLTTGELFF
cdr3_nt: TGTGCCAGCAGCTCCGGACTGACCACCGGGGAGCTGTTTTTT

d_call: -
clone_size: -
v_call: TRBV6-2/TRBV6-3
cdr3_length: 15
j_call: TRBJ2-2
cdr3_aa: CASSSRVTNTGELFF
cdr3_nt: TGTGCCAGCAGTTCCAGGGTTACGAACACCGGGGAGCTGTTTTTT

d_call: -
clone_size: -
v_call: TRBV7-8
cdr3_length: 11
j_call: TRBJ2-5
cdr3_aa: CASSLMETQYF
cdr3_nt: TGTGCCAGCAGCTTGATGGAGACCCAGTACTTC

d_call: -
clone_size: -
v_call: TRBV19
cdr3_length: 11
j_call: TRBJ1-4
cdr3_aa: CASGRGEKLFF
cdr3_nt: TGTGCCAGCGGAAGGGGTGAAAAACTGTTTTTT

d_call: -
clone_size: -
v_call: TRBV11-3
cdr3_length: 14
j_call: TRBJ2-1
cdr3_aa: CASSFRQGYNEQFF
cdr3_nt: TGTGCCAGCAGCTTTCGGCAAGGATACAATGAGCAGTTCTTC

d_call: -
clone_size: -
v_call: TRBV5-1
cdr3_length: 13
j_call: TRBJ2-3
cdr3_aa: CASSPTPTDTQYF
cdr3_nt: TGCGCCAGCAGCCCCACCCCCACAGATACGCAGTATTTT

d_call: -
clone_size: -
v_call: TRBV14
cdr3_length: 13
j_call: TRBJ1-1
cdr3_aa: CASSPDLNTEAFF
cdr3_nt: TGTGCCAGCAGCCCGGACTTGAACACTGAAGCTTTCTTT

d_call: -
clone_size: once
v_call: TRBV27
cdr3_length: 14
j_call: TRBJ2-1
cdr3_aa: CASSLEATLGEQFF
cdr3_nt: TGTGCCAGCAGTTTAGAAGCCACACTGGGTGAGCAGTTCTTC

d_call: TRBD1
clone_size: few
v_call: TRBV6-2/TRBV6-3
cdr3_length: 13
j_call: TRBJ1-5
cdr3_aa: CASSIDRAQPQHF
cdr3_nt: TGTGCCAGCAGTATCGACAGGGCTCAGCCCCAGCATTTT

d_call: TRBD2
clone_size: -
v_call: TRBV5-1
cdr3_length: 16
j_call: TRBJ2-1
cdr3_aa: CASSPRGGRGYNEQFF
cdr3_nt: TGCGCCAGCAGCCCCCGGGGGGGACGCGGCTACAATGAGCAGTTCTTC

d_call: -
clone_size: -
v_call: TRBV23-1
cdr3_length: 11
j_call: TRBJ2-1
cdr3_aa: CASKGENEQFF
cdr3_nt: TGCGCCAGTAAAGGGGAGAATGAGCAGTTCTTC

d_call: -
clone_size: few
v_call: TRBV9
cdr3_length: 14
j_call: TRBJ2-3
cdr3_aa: CASSVATFTDTQYF
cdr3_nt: TGTGCCAGCAGCGTAGCGACTTTCACAGATACGCAGTATTTT

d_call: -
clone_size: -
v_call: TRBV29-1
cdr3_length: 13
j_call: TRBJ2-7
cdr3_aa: CSVVLTGLYEQYF
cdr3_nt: TGCAGCGTGGTACTCACAGGCCTCTACGAGCAGTACTTC

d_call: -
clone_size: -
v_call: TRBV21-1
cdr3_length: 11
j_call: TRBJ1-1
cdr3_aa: CATRQGTEAFF
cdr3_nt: TGTGCCACCCGACAGGGAACTGAAGCTTTCTTT

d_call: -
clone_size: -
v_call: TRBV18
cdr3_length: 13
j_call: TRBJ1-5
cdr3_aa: CASSPGQYQPQHF
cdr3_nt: TGTGCCAGCTCACCCGGACAGTATCAGCCCCAGCATTTT

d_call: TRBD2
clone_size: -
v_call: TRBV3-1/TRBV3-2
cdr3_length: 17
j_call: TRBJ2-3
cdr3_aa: CASSQDLGTRLTDTQYF
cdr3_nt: TGTGCCAGCAGCCAAGATCTCGGGACTAGACTGACAGATACGCAGTATTTT

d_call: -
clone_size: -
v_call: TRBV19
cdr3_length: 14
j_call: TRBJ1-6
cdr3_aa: CATQAGPYNSPLHF
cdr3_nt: TGTGCCACCCAGGCGGGACCCTATAATTCACCCCTCCACTTT

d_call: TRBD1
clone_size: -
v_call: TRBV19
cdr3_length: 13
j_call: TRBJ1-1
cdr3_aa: CASSRQGATEAFF
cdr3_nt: TGTGCCAGTAGCCGACAGGGGGCGACTGAAGCTTTCTTT

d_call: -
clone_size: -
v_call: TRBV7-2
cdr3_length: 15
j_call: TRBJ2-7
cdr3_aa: CASSLGGGASYEQYF
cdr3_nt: TGTGCCAGCAGCTTGGGCGGGGGCGCTTCCTACGAGCAGTACTTC

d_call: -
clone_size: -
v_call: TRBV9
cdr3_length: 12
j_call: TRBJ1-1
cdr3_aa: CASGPGRAEAFF
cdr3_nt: TGTGCCAGCGGCCCAGGGCGAGCTGAAGCTTTCTTT

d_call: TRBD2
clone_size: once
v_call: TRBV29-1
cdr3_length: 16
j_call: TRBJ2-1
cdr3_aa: CSVPLAGGGTYNEQFF
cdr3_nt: TGCAGCGTTCCCTTAGCGGGTGGGGGAACCTACAATGAGCAGTTCTTC

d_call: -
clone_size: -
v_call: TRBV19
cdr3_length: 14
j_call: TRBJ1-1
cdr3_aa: CASSIVGQIFEAFF
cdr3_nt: TGTGCCAGTAGTATAGTCGGCCAGATATTTGAAGCTTTCTTT

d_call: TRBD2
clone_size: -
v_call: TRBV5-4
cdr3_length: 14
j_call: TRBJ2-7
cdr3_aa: CASRATGTGGEQYF
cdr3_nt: TGTGCCAGCAGAGCAACCGGGACGGGGGGTGAGCAGTACTTC